This TCR beta chain was sequenced for a study of early T cells in non-severe SARS-CoV-2 infection. Background on the study: From unsorted whole blood, bulk RNA was sequenced, and the chains remained unpaired.

V shed 9 bases and J shed 7 bases, with 17 bases lying between them. Germline V lookup: CDR1 KGHDR, CDR2 SFDVKD. This CDR3 comprises 13 residues. Overall study results and limits: In VDJdb matching, anti-spike CD8 responses were favored while private and CD4 specificities went missing.

Individual cDNA molecules were tagged with unique molecular identifiers. Each CDR3 protein gets one entry after TCRdb re-called the 5' RACE reads with MiXCR. Among 70,000 to 95,000 distinct CDR3 sequences listed, roughly 15% were seen once. Comments on this clonotype: Its specificity is unknown.

Specimen: whole blood. The clonotype originates from an adult who was a healthcare worker with PCR-confirmed SARS-CoV-2 infection or an uninfected control (not recorded which). The chain is built from TRBV24-1 and TRBJ1-2; D is unclear. CDR3: CATGQDDRSGYTF. In DNA, the CDR3 is TGTGCCACCGGGCAGGACGATCGATCTGGCTACACCTTC.